This T cell receptor beta chain was identified during a study of cytomegalovirus exposure and HLA in healthy donors. Study information: It was reported in a later analysis that the same platform had been used for the 90 to 150 validation repertoires as for the approximately 700 first-cohort repertoires.

As concerns this clone: What it binds is unknown.

CDR3 length equals 16 residues. V was clipped by 1 base and J by 3 bases, with 12 bases between them. Germline loops: CDR1 MDHEN, CDR2 SYDVKM. Libraries were prepared by immunoSEQ multiplex PCR; TCRdb keeps only in-frame clonotypes and omits some of them. Altogether around 70,000 clones are present, about 93% being singletons, with the ten largest covering roughly 0.6%. Overall study findings and caveats: Reports credit the classifier with highly specific, highly sensitive diagnosis of cytomegalovirus status.

The chain carries TRBV28 and TRBJ2-2; D is possibly TRBD2 (7 bases). The origin of this receptor is a woman between 18 and 30 years old in good health and CMV-seronegative. The sequencing input was PBMCs. Here the CDR3 reads CASSLSGGGDTGELFF. CDR3 bases: TGTGCCAGCAGTTTATCGGGGGGCGGTGACACCGGGGAGCTGTTTTTT. Filled out from reference TRBV28 and TRBJ2-2, the complete variable domain reads DVKVTQSSRYLVKRTGEKVFLECVQDMDHENMFWYRQDPGLGLRLIYFSYDVKMKEKGDIPEGYSVSREKKERFSLILESASTNQTSMYLCASSLSGGGDTGELFFGEGSRLTVL.